This T cell receptor beta chain derives from a study of blood T cell repertoires in COVID-19. Data came from immunoSEQ multiplex PCR; TCRdb stores just in-frame clones and leaves some out. The table shows tens of thousands of clones, with more than 80% occurring only once. The CDR3 length is 17 residues. V lost 0 bases to trimming and J lost 0 bases, with 14 bases between them. The sample taken for sequencing was peripheral blood. This TCR was recovered from a man aged 25 to 45 with acute or convalescent COVID-19. The V and J genes are TRBV5-3 and TRBJ2-3; maybe TRBD2 (6 bases). TRBV5-3 carries the ORF label, with uncertain function. The CDR3 nucleotides read TGTGCCAGAAGCTTGGGAAGCGGGCGAGTTAGCACAGATACGCAGTATTTT. Protein: CARSLGSGRVSTDTQYF.